This paragraph reports one TCR beta chain. Its antigen is unknown. The record originates from a study of identifying expanded T cells in peripheral blood. Study conclusions and caveats: Clone count variance between approximately two-week samples rose with total template count.

The CDR3 is 15 residues long. The germline V gene encodes CDR1 SGHTA and CDR2 FQGNSA. With 2 bases removed from V and 3 bases from J, the gap between germline ends came to 13 bases. The table came from immunoSEQ multiplex PCR; TCRdb's copy has only in-frame clones and leaves some out. The sample records approximately 50,000 clones, about 80% being singletons. No infections or other immune events were documented during collection. The clonotype originates from a person aged 18 to 75 in good health. The chain employs TRBV7-2 and TRBJ1-1; D remains ambiguous. Sequencing used blood. The CDR3 reads CASSLNEKGYTEAFF. CDR3 sequence (DNA): TGTGCCAGCAGCTTAAACGAAAAGGGCTACACTGAAGCTTTCTTT.